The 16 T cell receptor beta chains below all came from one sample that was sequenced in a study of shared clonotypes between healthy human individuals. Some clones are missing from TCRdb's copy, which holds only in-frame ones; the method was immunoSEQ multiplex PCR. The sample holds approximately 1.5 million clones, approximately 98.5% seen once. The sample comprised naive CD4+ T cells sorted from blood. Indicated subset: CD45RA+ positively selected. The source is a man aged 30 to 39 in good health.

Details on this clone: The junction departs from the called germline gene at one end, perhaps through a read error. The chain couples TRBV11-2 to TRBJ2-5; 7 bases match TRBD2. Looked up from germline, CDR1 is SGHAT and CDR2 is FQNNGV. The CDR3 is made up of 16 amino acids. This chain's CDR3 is CASSFGASGSQKTQYF. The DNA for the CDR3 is TGTGCCAGCAGCTTTGGGGCTAGCGGTTCCCAAAAGACCCAGTACTTC.

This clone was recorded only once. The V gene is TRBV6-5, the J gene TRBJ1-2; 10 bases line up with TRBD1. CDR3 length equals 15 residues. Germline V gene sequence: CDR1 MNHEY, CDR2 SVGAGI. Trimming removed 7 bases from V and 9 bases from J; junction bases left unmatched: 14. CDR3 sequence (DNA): TGTGCCAGCACCCTAAGTGTGGGACAGGGGTTTCGCTACACCTTC. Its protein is CASTLSVGQGFRYTF.

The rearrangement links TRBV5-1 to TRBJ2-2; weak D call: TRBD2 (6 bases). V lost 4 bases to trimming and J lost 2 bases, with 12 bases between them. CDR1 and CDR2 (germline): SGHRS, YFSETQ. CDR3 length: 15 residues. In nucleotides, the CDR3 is TGCGCCAGCAGCCGACCCGGGACTAACACCGGGGAGCTGTTTTTT. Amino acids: CASSRPGTNTGELFF.

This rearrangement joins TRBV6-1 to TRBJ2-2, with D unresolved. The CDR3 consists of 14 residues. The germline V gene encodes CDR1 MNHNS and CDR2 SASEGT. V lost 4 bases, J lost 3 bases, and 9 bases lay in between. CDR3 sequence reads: CASSGLRDTGELFF. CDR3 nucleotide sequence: TGTGCCAGCAGTGGGCTGAGAGACACCGGGGAGCTGTTTTTT.

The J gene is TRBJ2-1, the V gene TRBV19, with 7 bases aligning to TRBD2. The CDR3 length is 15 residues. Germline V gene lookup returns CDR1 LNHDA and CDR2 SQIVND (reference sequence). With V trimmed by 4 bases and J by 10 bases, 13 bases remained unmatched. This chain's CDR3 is CASSKGLAVVGEQFF. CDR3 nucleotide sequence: TGTGCCAGTAGTAAGGGGCTAGCGGTGGTGGGGGAGCAGTTCTTC.

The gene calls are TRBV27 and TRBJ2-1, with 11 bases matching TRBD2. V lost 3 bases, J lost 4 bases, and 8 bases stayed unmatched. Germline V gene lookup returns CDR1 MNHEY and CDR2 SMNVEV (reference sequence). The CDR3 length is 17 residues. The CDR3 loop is CASSFLPLAGGYNEQFF. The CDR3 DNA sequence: TGTGCCAGCAGTTTCCTTCCTTTAGCGGGAGGGTACAATGAGCAGTTCTTC.

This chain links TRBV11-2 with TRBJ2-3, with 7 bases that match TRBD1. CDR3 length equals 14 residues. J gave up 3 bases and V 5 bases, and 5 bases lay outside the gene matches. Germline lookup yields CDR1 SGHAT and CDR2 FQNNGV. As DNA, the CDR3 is TGTGCCAGCAGCGAAACGACAGGGACAGATACGCAGTATTTT. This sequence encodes CASSETTGTDTQYF.

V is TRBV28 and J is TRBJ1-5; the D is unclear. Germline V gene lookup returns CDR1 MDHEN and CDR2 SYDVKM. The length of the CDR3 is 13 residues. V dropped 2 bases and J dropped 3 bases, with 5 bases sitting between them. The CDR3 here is CASSLEYNQPQHF. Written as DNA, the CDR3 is TGTGCCAGCAGTTTAGAATACAATCAGCCCCAGCATTTT.

CDR3: CASSKGHNYEQYF. The CDR3 coding sequence is TGTGCCAGCAGCAAGGGACACAATTACGAGCAGTACTTC. The V and J genes are TRBV14 and TRBJ2-7, with TRBD1 as a possible D gene (6 bases). The CDR3 is made up of 13 amino acids. Germline values: CDR1 SGHDN, CDR2 FVKESK. Deletions cut 5 bases from V and 4 bases from J, with 12 bases between.

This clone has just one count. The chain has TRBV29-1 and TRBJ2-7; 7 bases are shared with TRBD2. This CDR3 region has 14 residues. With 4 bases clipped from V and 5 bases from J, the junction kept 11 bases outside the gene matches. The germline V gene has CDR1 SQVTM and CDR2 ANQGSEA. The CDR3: CSVAGAGASDEQYF. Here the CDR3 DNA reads TGCAGCGTTGCCGGGGCGGGAGCAAGCGACGAGCAGTACTTC.

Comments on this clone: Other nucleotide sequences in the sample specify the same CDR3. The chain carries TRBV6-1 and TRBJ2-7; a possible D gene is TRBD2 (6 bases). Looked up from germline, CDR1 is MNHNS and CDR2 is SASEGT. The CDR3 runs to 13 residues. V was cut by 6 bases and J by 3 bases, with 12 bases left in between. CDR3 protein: CASRTGGSYEQYF. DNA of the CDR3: TGTGCCAGCAGAACTGGAGGGAGCTACGAGCAGTACTTC.

Here the CDR3 DNA reads TGCGCCAGCAGCCAATACAGGGCTACTGAAGCTTTCTTT. It specifies CASSQYRATEAFF. The rearrangement links TRBV4-3 to TRBJ1-1; perhaps TRBD1 as D (6 bases). Germline CDR1 LGHNA, CDR2 YSLEER. With 2 bases removed from V and 5 bases from J, the gap between germline ends came to 9 bases. The CDR3 runs to 13 residues.

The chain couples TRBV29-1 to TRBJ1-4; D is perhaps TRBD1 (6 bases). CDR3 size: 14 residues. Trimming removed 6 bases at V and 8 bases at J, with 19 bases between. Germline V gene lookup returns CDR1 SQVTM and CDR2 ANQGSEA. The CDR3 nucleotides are TGCAGCGTCCACGCCGGGACACGGCGGGAAAAACTGTTTTTT. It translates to CSVHAGTRREKLFF.

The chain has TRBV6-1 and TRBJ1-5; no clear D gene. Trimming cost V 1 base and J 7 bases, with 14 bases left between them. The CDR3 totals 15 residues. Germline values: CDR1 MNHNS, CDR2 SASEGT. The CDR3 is CASSEGWQIGQPQHF. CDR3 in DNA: TGTGCCAGCAGTGAAGGGTGGCAGATCGGGCAGCCCCAGCATTTT.

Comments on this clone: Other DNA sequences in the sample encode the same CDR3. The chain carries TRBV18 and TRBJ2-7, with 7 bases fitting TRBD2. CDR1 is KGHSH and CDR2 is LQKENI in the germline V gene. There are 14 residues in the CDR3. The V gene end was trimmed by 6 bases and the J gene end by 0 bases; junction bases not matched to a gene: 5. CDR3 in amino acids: CASSPLAASYEQYF. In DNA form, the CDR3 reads TGTGCCAGCTCCCCCCTAGCGGCCTCCTACGAGCAGTACTTC.

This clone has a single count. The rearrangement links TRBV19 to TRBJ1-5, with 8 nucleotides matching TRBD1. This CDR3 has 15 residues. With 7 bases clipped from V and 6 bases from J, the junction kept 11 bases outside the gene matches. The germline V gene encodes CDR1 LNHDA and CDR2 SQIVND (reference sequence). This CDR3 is CASNGGRTGFQPQHF. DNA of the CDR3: TGTGCCAGTAATGGGGGGAGGACAGGGTTTCAGCCCCAGCATTTT.